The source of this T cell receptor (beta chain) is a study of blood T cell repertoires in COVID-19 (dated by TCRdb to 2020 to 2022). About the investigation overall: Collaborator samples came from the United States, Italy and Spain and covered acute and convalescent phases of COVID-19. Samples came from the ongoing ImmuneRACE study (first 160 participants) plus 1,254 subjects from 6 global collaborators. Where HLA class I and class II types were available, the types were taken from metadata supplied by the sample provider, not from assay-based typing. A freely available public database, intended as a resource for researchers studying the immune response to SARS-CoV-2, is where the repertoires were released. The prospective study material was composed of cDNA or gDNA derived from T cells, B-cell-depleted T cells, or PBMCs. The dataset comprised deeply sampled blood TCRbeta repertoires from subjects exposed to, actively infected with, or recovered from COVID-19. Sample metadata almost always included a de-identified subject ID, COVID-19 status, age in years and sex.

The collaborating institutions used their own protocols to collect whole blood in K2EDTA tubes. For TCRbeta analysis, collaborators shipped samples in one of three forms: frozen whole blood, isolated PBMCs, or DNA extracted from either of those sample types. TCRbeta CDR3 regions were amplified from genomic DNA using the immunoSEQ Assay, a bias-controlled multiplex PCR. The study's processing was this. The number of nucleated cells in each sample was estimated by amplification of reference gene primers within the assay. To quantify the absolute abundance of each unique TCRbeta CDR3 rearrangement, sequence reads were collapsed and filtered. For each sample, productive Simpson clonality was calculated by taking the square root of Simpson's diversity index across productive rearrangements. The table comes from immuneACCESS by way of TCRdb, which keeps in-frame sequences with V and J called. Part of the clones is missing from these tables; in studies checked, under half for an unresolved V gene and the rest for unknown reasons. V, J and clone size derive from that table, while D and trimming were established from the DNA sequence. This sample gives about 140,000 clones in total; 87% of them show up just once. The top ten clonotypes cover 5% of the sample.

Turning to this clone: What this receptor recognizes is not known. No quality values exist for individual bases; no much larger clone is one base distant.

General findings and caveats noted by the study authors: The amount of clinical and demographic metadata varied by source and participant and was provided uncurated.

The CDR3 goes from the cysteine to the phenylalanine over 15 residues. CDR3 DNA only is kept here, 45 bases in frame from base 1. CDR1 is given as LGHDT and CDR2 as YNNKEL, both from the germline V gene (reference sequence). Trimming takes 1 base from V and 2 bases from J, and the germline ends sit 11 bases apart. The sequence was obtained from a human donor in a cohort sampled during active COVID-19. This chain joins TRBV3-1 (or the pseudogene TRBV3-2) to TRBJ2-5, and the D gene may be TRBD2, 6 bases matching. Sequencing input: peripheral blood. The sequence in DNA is TGTGCCAGCAGCCAAGTCGGGAGTGGGCAAGAGACCCAGTACTTC. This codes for CASSQVGSGQETQYF.